The 21 T cell receptor beta chains presented below share a single source sample, sequenced in a study of early stage breast cancer tumors. Data came from immunoSEQ multiplex PCR; TCRdb stores just in-frame clones and leaves some out. This repertoire shows tens of thousands of clones, about 78% found once; its top ten account for 7.2%. The specimen sequenced was blood. The receptors were gathered from a person in their fifties or sixties with breast cancer.

The chain has TRBV6-1 and TRBJ2-5; 7 bases line up with TRBD1. V was clipped by 6 bases and J by 5 bases; unmatched bases: 6. This CDR3 contains 13 residues. CDR1 MNHNS and CDR2 SASEGT come from the germline V gene. CDR3 sequence (DNA): TGTGCCAGCAGCCGACAGGGTGGGGAGACCCAGTACTTC. Its translation: CASSRQGGETQYF.

The gene calls are TRBV5-1 and TRBJ2-3, with 9 positions matching TRBD2. After removal of 0 bases from V and 1 base from J, the junction contained 9 bases not matched to a gene. Per germline, CDR1 SGHRS and CDR2 YFSETQ. There are 18 residues in the CDR3. The CDR3 protein is CASSLGSSGRPGTDTQYF. The DNA of the CDR3 is TGCGCCAGCAGCTTGGGTTCCAGCGGGAGGCCGGGCACAGATACGCAGTATTTT.

This rearrangement joins TRBV14 to TRBJ2-7; 10 bases agree with TRBD2. The CDR3 runs 16 residues. Germline CDR1 is SGHDN and CDR2 is FVKESK. J was trimmed by 0 bases and V by 2 bases; bases with no gene match: 4. The CDR3 here is CASSQRTSGSSYEQYV. The CDR3 DNA is TGTGCCAGCAGCCAAAGGACTAGCGGAAGCTCCTACGAGCAGTACGTC.

V usage is TRBV2 and J usage is TRBJ2-1, with 7 bases lining up with TRBD2. The germline V gene has CDR1 SNHLY and CDR2 FYNNEI. The CDR3 consists of 11 residues. Trimming removed 9 bases from V and 9 bases from J; junction bases left unmatched: 5. CDR3 amino acids: CARNIAGEQFF. The CDR3 DNA sequence: TGTGCCAGGAACATAGCGGGTGAGCAGTTCTTC.

The J gene is TRBJ2-2, the V gene TRBV7-2; no clear D gene. Germline values: CDR1 SGHTA, CDR2 FQGNSA. The CDR3 covers 12 residues. Trimming shortened V by 5 bases and J by 6 bases, and 7 bases separated the two germline ends. DNA for the CDR3: TGTGCCAGCAGCATTTATTCCGGGGAGCTGTTTTTT. This codes for CASSIYSGELFF.

The chain employs TRBV6-5 and TRBJ1-2; 7 bases match TRBD1. The CDR3 consists of 16 residues. Trimming took 2 bases from V and 2 from J; bases not matched to a gene: 8. Germline CDR1 reads MNHEY; CDR2 reads SVGAGI. The CDR3 sequence: CASSYGPGQTNYGYTF. As DNA, the CDR3 is TGTGCCAGCAGTTACGGACCGGGACAGACAAACTATGGCTACACCTTC.

V usage is TRBV5-1 and J usage is TRBJ1-6; maybe TRBD1 (6 bases). Germline V gene data show CDR1 as SGHRS and CDR2 as YFSETQ. Trimming stripped 4 bases from V and 10 bases from J, with 12 bases between. The CDR3 is made up of 13 amino acids. CDR3 sequence: CASSMGGRSPLHF. For the CDR3, the DNA is TGCGCCAGCAGCATGGGGGGCCGATCACCCCTCCACTTT.

This clone is a singleton in its sample. This sequence joins TRBV5-1 and TRBJ2-5, with TRBD1 matching over 9 bases. The germline gives CDR1 SGHRS, CDR2 YFSETQ. The CDR3 runs 15 residues. After removal of 0 bases from V and 5 bases from J, the junction contained 5 bases not matched to a gene. The CDR3 loop is CASSLVGGTGETQYF. CDR3 DNA: TGCGCCAGCAGCTTGGTCGGCGGGACAGGGGAGACCCAGTACTTC.

This rearrangement joins TRBV7-2 to TRBJ2-3, with TRBD2 identical over 13 bases. Germline V gene data show CDR1 as SGHTA and CDR2 as FQGNSA. With 5 bases clipped from V and 3 bases from J, the junction kept 11 bases outside the gene matches. The CDR3 is 18 amino acids. CDR3 in DNA: TGTGCCAGCAGCATCTTTGCACTAGCGGGGGGGCAAACAGATACGCAGTATTTT. Translation gives CASSIFALAGGQTDTQYF. Together with reference TRBV7-2 and TRBJ2-3, the CDR3 gives the full variable domain: GAGVSQSPSNKVTEKGKDVELRCDPISGHTALYWYRQSLGQGLEFLIYFQGNSAPDKSGLPSDRFSAERTGGSVSTLTIQRTQQEDSAVYLCASSIFALAGGQTDTQYFGPGTRLTVL.

This clone came up a few times. The chain employs TRBV2 and TRBJ1-4; 7 nucleotides align to TRBD1. The germline gives CDR1 SNHLY, CDR2 FYNNEI. V was clipped by 7 bases and J by 2 bases; unmatched bases: 1. This CDR3 has 13 amino acids. This CDR3 is CASTGQTNEKLFF. CDR3 DNA: TGTGCCAGCACGGGACAGACTAATGAAAAACTGTTTTTT.

V gene TRBV30 combines with J gene TRBJ2-7; maybe TRBD2 (6 bases). V lost 0 bases and J lost 2, with 17 bases in between. The CDR3 consists of 16 residues. CDR1 is GTSNPN, CDR2 SVGIG, per germline (reference sequence). CDR3 DNA sequence: TGTGCCTGGAGTGTAAAGTGGGTGGAGGGGACCTACGAGCAGTACGTC. Translating gives CAWSVKWVEGTYEQYV.

This clone is medium-sized by share. V gene TRBV11-2 combines with J gene TRBJ1-2, with D uncertain. The germline V gene has CDR1 SGHAT and CDR2 FQNNGV. The ends were cut back, 4 bases at V and 13 bases at J, with 16 bases in the middle. This CDR3 has 12 amino acids. The CDR3 is CASSSLTHHATF. In DNA form, the CDR3 reads TGTGCCAGCAGCTCGCTGACTCACCACGCCACCTTC.

The V call is TRBV28, the J call TRBJ2-4; TRBD1 matches 8 bases. The CDR3 sequence is 15 residues long. The V segment lost 6 bases and the J segment 1 base; nucleotides outside the gene matches: 5. The germline V gene has CDR1 MDHEN and CDR2 SYDVKM. CDR3 coding DNA: TGTGCCAGCAGAATGGGACAGGTGGCCAAAAACATTCAGTACTTC. Translating gives CASRMGQVAKNIQYF.

The V call is TRBV5-1, the J call TRBJ1-2, with D possibly TRBD1 on 5 matching bases. V was pared by 0 bases and J by 2 bases, with 8 bases between. The germline V gene encodes CDR1 SGHRS and CDR2 YFSETQ. This CDR3 is 14 amino acids long. CDR3 loop: CASSLGGENYGYTF. The CDR3 coding sequence is TGCGCCAGCAGCTTGGGGGGGGAGAACTATGGCTACACCTTC.

This clone was counted between two and nine times. The gene calls are TRBV19 and TRBJ1-1, with D possibly matching TRBD1 (6 bases). CDR3 size: 14 residues. Germline V gene sequence: CDR1 LNHDA, CDR2 SQIVND (reference sequence). The V and J ends lost 5 bases and 5 bases respectively, with 15 bases between them. The CDR3 coding sequence is TGTGCCAGTAGTGCCGGATGGGGGCGAACTGAAGCTTTCTTT. Protein product: CASSAGWGRTEAFF.

This sequence joins TRBV19 and TRBJ1-6; TRBD1 agrees at 7 bases. The CDR3 has 15 residues. The V gene end was trimmed by 5 bases and the J gene end by 6 bases; junction bases not matched to a gene: 7. The germline V gene has CDR1 LNHDA and CDR2 SQIVND (reference sequence). The CDR3, as DNA: TGTGCCAGTAGTCCCCGACAGGGTCTTAATTCACCCCTCCACTTT. Translation gives CASSPRQGLNSPLHF.

Only one count was recorded for this clone. The chain links TRBV19 to TRBJ2-5, with TRBD2 as a possible D gene (7 bases). Germline lookup yields CDR1 LNHDA and CDR2 SQIVND (reference sequence). The CDR3 length is 12 residues. The chain's CDR3 is CATRGAEETQYF. DNA of the CDR3: TGTGCAACCCGGGGGGCGGAAGAGACCCAGTACTTC.

The V call is TRBV11-3, the J call TRBJ2-2; perhaps TRBD2 as D (6 bases). CDR3 size: 14 residues. Between the trimmed V and J ends, which lost 1 base and 7 bases, there was a span of 10 bases. Germline V gene lookup returns CDR1 SGHNT and CDR2 YENEEA. The CDR3 spells CASSLGGVIGELFF. The CDR3 nucleotides are TGTGCCAGCAGCTTAGGGGGGGTCATCGGGGAGCTGTTTTTT.

V and J are TRBV5-1 and TRBJ2-7; TRBD1 agrees at 10 bases. The CDR3 contains 13 residues. Germline CDR1 is SGHRS and CDR2 is YFSETQ. V was clipped by 4 bases and J by 3 bases; unmatched bases: 1. This CDR3 reads CASSRDRGYEQYF. CDR3 nucleotide sequence: TGCGCCAGCAGCCGGGACAGGGGCTACGAGCAGTACTTC.

The chain carries TRBV5-1 and TRBJ2-5, with a weak D call TRBD1 (5 bases). The CDR3 runs to 16 residues. The V end was cut by 0 bases, the J end by 0 bases, with 12 bases between. CDR1 SGHRS and CDR2 YFSETQ come from the germline V gene. The CDR3 coding sequence is TGCGCCAGCAGCTTGGTAATTGGACATAACCAAGAGACCCAGTACTTC. Translated, it gives CASSLVIGHNQETQYF.

The rearrangement links TRBV9 to TRBJ1-2, with 9 positions matching TRBD1. The CDR3 is made up of 15 amino acids. Trimming took 2 bases from V and 5 from J; bases not matched to a gene: 7. The germline CDR1 and CDR2 sequences are SGDLS and YYNGEE. CDR3 coding DNA: TGTGCCAGCAGCGTGGCTGGGACAGGGATTTATGGCTACACCTTC. The encoded protein is CASSVAGTGIYGYTF.